The sample holds a few counts of the clone carrying this TCR beta chain. Repertoires were generated with immunoSEQ multiplex PCR, while TCRdb's copy carries only in-frame clones and drops some. Seen here are around 480,000 clones, approximately 86% observed once, and the top ten hold 0.7%. This record belongs to a study of blood T cell repertoires in COVID-19. Overall study context: PBMCs, B-cell-depleted T cells, or T cells provided the cDNA or gDNA that made up the material.

The length of the CDR3 is 14 residues. Looked up from germline, CDR1 is MNHEY and CDR2 is SVGAGI. Trimming shortened V by 8 bases and J by 2 bases, and 15 bases separated the two germline ends. The TCR was taken from a woman aged 18-29 years who had recovered from COVID-19. The sequencing sample was made of PBMCs or T cells enriched from blood (not recorded which). The chain recombines TRBV6-5 with TRBJ1-1, with D perhaps matching TRBD1 (5 bases). In DNA, the CDR3 is TGTGCCAGCCGATTTGGGCAGGGAAACACTGAAGCTTTCTTT. It specifies CASRFGQGNTEAFF.